This TCR beta chain derives from a study of cytomegalovirus exposure and HLA in healthy donors (dated by TCRdb to the late 2010s). In terms of the full investigation: According to an earlier analysis of a few hundred of the donors, roughly 180 million T cells yielded 90 million to 130 million unique TCR beta sequences and about 300 Gb of sequence data. About 280 gigabases of sequencing data and approximately 93 million unique TCR sequences were included in an early release covering about 700 HLA-typed donors. Of the roughly 410 genotyped donors, less than 85% were placed in the genetic ancestry cluster associated with self-reported Caucasian donors. The study was designed to test whether signatures of past pathogen exposure could be identified by cataloging public T cell receptors. The study used immunosequencing to profile the T cell repertoires of around 600 subjects and linked those repertoires to cytomegalovirus serostatus. A separate validation cohort of 90 to 150 different subjects was used in addition to the roughly 670-subject first cohort. To predict cytomegalovirus infection status, the study brought together high-throughput TCR immunosequencing, statistical association of individual TCRs with disease status, and machine learning. A later analysis re-examined previously published TCR beta repertoires from about 670 donors and added high-resolution HLA genotyping to investigate patterns of TCR occurrence. Rather than using new phenotypic data, the later analysis identified candidate immune exposures from TCR beta sequences and from how often those sequences occurred across donors. An earlier analysis of several hundred of the donors applied high-throughput TCR beta sequencing to assess whether each TCR beta V gene segment acted as functional or pseudogenic. Alongside the repertoire data, information on donor age, sex, ethnicity and CMV serostatus was compiled. In a later genetic analysis, genome-wide SNP genotypes for about 60% of the 666 donors were used, and that subset was treated as a discovery cohort. All discovery cohort repertoires had been generated using a single sequencing platform. Both class I and class II loci were covered by HLA typing, at four-digit resolution. The number of typed donors differed by locus: about 629-630 for A, B, C, DRB1 and DQB1; approximately 530 for DQA1; 606 for DPA1; and some 470 for DPB1. A few DR-DQ haplotypes were handled as single units for association and clustering because linkage in the cohort was strong. On average, around 240,000 unique TCR beta nucleotide sequences were sequenced per donor among some 430 genotyped donors of the cohort, with 15% to 20% of those sequences being non-productive. General study outcomes and caveats: According to the authors, the approach could potentially be generalized to other disease states and immunological phenotypes. When HLA alleles, especially DR and DQ, strongly co-occurred, TCR associations were difficult to assign to individual alleles. Most TCR sequences were seen in very few donors, while some public TCRs were found in many individuals. Some IMGT-functional V segments, including TRBV6-2 and TRBV6-3, could not be told apart with the 87-base-pair reads, so those segments were excluded. In a later analysis, the rate of TCR association differed among HLA loci, with DRB1 alleles having the most associated TCRs and HLA-C alleles having the fewest. Because HLA typing was missing for some donors at each locus, association tests included only the typed subset. The classifier was reported to diagnose cytomegalovirus status with high specificity and sensitivity in both the original cohort and the validation cohort. Linkage disequilibrium might explain the correlated functional status among segregating V segments, but an unknown experimental factor could not be excluded. Sequencing depth was assumed to be roughly uniform across donors in the presence/absence analyses, though that assumption may not hold. A few of the identified cytomegalovirus-associated TCR beta chains were confirmed in vitro to be specific for cytomegalovirus antigens. A further reported finding was that TCR beta sequences accurately predicted the HLA-A and HLA-B alleles for most subjects in the first cohort. CMV serostatus was the only immune exposure information available for the cohort. Because counts were too low, 15 to 20 rarely observed V segments, including chromosome 9 orphons, were excluded from the earlier analysis of 500 to 700 of the donors. According to a later genetic analysis, donors in an Asian-associated ancestry cluster had fewer N-insertions in productive TCRs than the roughly 700-donor mean. Specific HLA alleles were associated with 16,951 TCR beta sequences at a false discovery rate of 0.05 in a later analysis. In this cohort, only TCR beta chains were sequenced, and detectable features were limited by the absence of alpha or paired-chain data. A later analysis found that HLA-associated TCR beta chains were more clonally expanded and had lower generation probabilities than equally common non-associated chains. A later analysis reported that several top co-occurrence clusters appeared linked to parvovirus B19, influenza, CMV and Epstein-Barr virus. The sequencing pipeline was judged likely to have produced a cluster of highly shared sequence variants as a technical artifact. A later analysis found that most CMV-associated TCR beta chains appeared HLA-restricted, with HLA associations seemingly driven largely by CMV exposure. The study listed approximately 150 TCR beta chains as associated with cytomegalovirus. An association between a missense DCLRE1C variant and V-gene and J-gene trimming of TCR beta chains was found in a later genetic analysis and replicated in an independent cohort. Broadly in line with IMGT annotations, most TCR beta V segments showed up in productive rearrangements about 87% or about 30% of the time in an earlier analysis of 450 to 750 of the donors.

The cohort consisted of approximately 690 healthy bone marrow donors. At the time of sampling, every cohort member was nominally healthy, though immune exposures that went unrecorded were likely present. The donor tested CMV seropositive, placing the donor among the 289 seropositive members of the cohort. A peripheral blood sample was provided by each donor, and peripheral blood mononuclear cells were used for TCR beta sequencing. Genomic DNA was extracted from the blood cell samples with the Qiagen DNeasy Blood Extraction Kit. This clone occurred a few times. Its cognate antigen has yet to be identified. Within one base of it there is no much larger clone, and no base qualities were kept. This sample also contains other DNA sequences that code for the same CDR3. Library creation used the immunoSEQ multiplex PCR assay. For the multiplex PCR, a mixture combining 60 forward primers for TCR Vbeta segments and 13 reverse primers for TCR Jbeta segments was used. The CDR3 region of rearranged TCR beta genes was amplified from genomic DNA with a multiplex PCR assay. On the Illumina HiSeq System, the amplified TCR beta libraries were sequenced as 87-base-pair reads. Turning to the authors' computational methods: In a later analysis, tens of millions of unique TCR beta chains were counted across the 666 repertoires, and roughly 11 million of these chains were shared by at least two donors. To remove PCR and sequencing errors, raw reads were error-corrected and collapsed into unique sequences using a nearest-neighbor algorithm that merged closely related sequences. CDR3 sequences were aligned to IMGT reference sequences to assign V, D and J gene segments. For a sequence to be retained, a match of at least six nucleotides to both a V gene segment and a J gene segment was required. A rearrangement was called productive if the CDR3 had no stop codons and remained in frame with V and J, and every other rearrangement was called non-productive. Following IMGT convention, CDR3 was defined as the stretch from the second conserved V-encoded cysteine up to the conserved J-encoded phenylalanine. In an earlier analysis of 550 to 650 of the donors, sequences lacking an unambiguous match to a single V gene segment were excluded. An earlier analysis of 500 to 700 of the donors classified V segments as functional when productive rearrangements were above 56.7% and as segregating when the standard deviation between donors was above 5%. A statistical classification framework was built to diagnose cytomegalovirus status from the catalog of TCR beta chain sequences. A later analysis assigned V and J genes by comparing TCR nucleotide sequences with IMGT/GENE-DB human TR gene sequences. A later analysis assigned CDR3 sequences and most-parsimonious VDJ recombination scenarios with the TCRdist pipeline. In a later analysis, every TCR beta chain was defined by the combination of its CDR3 amino acid sequence and its V-gene family, and reads without a unique V-gene family were dropped. In a later analysis, nearly 600 highly shared, low-generation-probability nucleotide sequences were removed to address suspected cross-contamination and a sequencing artifact. A later analysis calculated a clonal expansion index for each public chain from normalized within-repertoire ranks of inferred template counts. In a later analysis, generation probabilities were computed using a VDJ recombination model fitted to out-of-frame rearrangements, and the results were checked against IGoR. Hypergeometric tests were used in a later analysis to score TCR-TCR, TCR-HLA and TCR-CMV co-occurrence, with a repertoire-size bias correction applied to the TCR pairs. In a later analysis, false discovery rates were estimated by permuting HLA or CMV assignments 20 times. A later analysis grouped co-occurring TCRs with DBSCAN, adding TCRdist sequence similarity when clustering within HLA-allele-positive subsets. For co-occurrence clustering, repertoires with fewer than 30,000 or more than 120,000 public chains were excluded, along with about five repertoires with anomalous nucleotide sharing. TCRdb obtained this table from immuneACCESS and retained in-frame rearrangements with V and J assigned. These tables miss some clones; where compared with another copy, unresolved V genes account for less than half of the shortfall, and the remainder is unexplained. That table gives V, J and clone size, and the DNA gave D and trimming. This sample lists some 120,000 clones; roughly 80% were detected once. 22% of the sample lies in the top ten.

The CDR3 runs 17 residues from the cysteine to the phenylalanine. Only the CDR3 portion is preserved as DNA: 51 bases, with reading frame beginning at the first base. V has 3 bases trimmed and J has 0 bases trimmed; junction bases matching no gene number 8. The germline V gene specifies KGHSH as CDR1 and LQKENI as CDR2. Here the chain combines TRBV18 and TRBJ1-3, and 7 bases in between align with TRBD1. The source is a man aged 25 to 40 in good health and CMV-seropositive. The sequencing input was PBMCs. The base sequence is TGTGCCAGCTCACCGGGACAGCCTAACCTCTCTGGAAACACCATATATTTT. Its protein product is CASSPGQPNLSGNTIYF.